Here is one T cell receptor beta chain with its context. No cognate antigen has been identified for it. No much larger clone is present one base from it, and per-base qualities are unavailable. Healthy HIV-negative adults with no recently reported acute infections or vaccinations were included as donors. Every donor was a Caucasian adult residing in Nashville, Tennessee, USA. CD8 memory samples were composed of magnetically selected CD45RO+ cells combined with CCR7-negative CD45RA+ effector memory (TemRA) cells. Blood was collected by leukapheresis, and PBMCs were isolated by Ficoll-Histopaque density gradient centrifugation and then cryopreserved in liquid nitrogen vapor phase. Analytical flow cytometry was used to check the purity and quantity of each magnetically sorted T cell population. Genomic DNA was isolated from each sorted fraction and quantified by UV absorbance on a Nanodrop 2000c. TCR CDR3 regions were amplified from genomic DNA by multiplex PCR using the deep immunoSEQ assay. For each cell subset, the extracted genomic DNA was distributed evenly across all wells of several immunoSEQ 96-well plates, and each plate served as one replicate. For sorted subsets, around 200 ng genomic DNA, equal to about 30,000 T cell genomes, was loaded into each replicate PCR. The purified libraries were quantified using a Qubit 3.0 fluorometer, sized with a Bioanalyzer 2100, and then quantified again using the KAPA Library Quantification kit. Every immunoSEQ 96-well plate was sequenced on a separate single-read 150-cycle Illumina NextSeq 550 flow cell. Per the authors' processing: The immunoSEQ output contained only junctional sequences without quality scores, so filtering could not match that applied to full-length reads. To assign V/J genes and CDR3, sequences were annotated against IMGT germline references using PyIR, a Python wrapper for IgBLAST v1.9. Reads were filtered out if the reads had weak V/J assignments (E-value above 1e-6), no CDR3, stop codons, out-of-frame junctions, or ambiguous translated residues. V3J clonotypes were defined as sequences sharing an identical inferred V gene, J gene, and CDR3 amino acid sequence. Percentage overlap between repertoires was computed as shared unique clonotypes divided by the size of the smaller repertoire. Repertoire richness was assessed with RTK rarefaction, the Chao1 estimator, and Recon v2.1 estimates of unobserved clonotypes. For all TCRbeta clonotypes obtained by the gDNA method from several donors, generation probabilities were computed with OLGA. TCRdb's version of the immuneACCESS table is confined to in-frame rearrangements and falls short of the full clone set. An unresolved V gene accounts for under half of the shortfall where checked; the remainder is of unknown origin. V and J calls and clone size are as listed in that table; D and trimming were resolved from the DNA. This sample gives under 130,000 clones in total; around 71% of them show up just once. Clones ranked in the top ten supply almost 25% of the sample.

The data were taken from a study of shared clonotypes between healthy human individuals (dated by TCRdb to the early 2020s). Notes on the research overall: A few men and a couple of women, aged 18 to 49 years, made up the cohort. To increase sequencing depth and limit assay-specific biases, TCR repertoire library preparation and sequencing were carried out by different laboratories using diverse techniques. Between about 0.94 and 8.9 billion PBMCs per donor were obtained by leukapheresis. To estimate repertoire size and how much clonotypes are shared between individuals, the study performed deep sequencing of blood TCR repertoires from a handful of healthy adults. Per donor, three plates each were used for CD4 naive and CD4 memory, two for CD8 naive, and one for CD8 memory.

Overall study outcomes, separate from this receptor: Sampling was limited to blood, and TCR repertoires in tissue likely differ from TCR repertoires in blood. Pairwise subsampling indicated that sequencing depth was expected to affect the degree of clonotype sharing among donors. Even with the large sequencing depth, rarefaction of the sorted-subset datasets indicated that sequencing was incomplete. The genetic and exposure-history diversity represented was limited by the small number of donors. When several donors were compared, the shared fraction of clonotypes was approximately 5% for naive CD4, 3.5% to 4% for naive CD8, 2.3% for memory CD4, and roughly 0.43% for memory CD8. Naive subsets generally had larger estimated clonotype richness than memory subsets did. Compared with non-shared clonotypes, the clonotypes found in all four sorted-subset donors had higher generation probabilities.

Relative to germline, V is missing 4 bases and J is missing 7 bases, with 6 bases of the junction outside any gene match. The germline V gene gives CDR1 as MNHNS and CDR2 as SASEGT. The CDR3 covers 13 residues, taking in both the cysteine and the phenylalanine. Kept here is only the CDR3 DNA, which spans 39 bases and is read in frame from base 1. The source of this sequence is a woman aged 25-40 years in good health. Input material: memory CD8+ T cells sorted from blood. The sample's cell subset or site label, decoded: CD45RO+ cells pooled with CCR7-negative TemRA cells. The chain is made from TRBV6-1 and TRBJ1-2; the central 7 bases match TRBD1. Here is the DNA: TGTGCCAGCAGTGCCCCCCCAGGGGGTGGCTACACCTTC. Its product reads: CASSAPPGGGYTF.